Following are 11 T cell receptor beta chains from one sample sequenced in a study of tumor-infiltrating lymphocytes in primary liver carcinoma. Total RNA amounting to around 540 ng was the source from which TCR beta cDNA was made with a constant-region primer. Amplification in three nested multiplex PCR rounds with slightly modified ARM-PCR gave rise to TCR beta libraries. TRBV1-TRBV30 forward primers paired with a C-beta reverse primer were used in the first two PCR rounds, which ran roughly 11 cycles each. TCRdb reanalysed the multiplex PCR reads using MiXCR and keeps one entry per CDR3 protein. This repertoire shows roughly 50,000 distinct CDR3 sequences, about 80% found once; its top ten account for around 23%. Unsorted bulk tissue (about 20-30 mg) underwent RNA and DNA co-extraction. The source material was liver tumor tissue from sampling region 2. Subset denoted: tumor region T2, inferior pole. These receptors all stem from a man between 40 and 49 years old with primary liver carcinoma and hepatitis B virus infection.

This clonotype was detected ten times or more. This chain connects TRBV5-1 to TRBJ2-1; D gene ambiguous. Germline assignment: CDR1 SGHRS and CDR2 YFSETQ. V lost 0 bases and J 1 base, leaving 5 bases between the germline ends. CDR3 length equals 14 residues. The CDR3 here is CASSLGASYNEQFF. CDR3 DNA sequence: TGCGCCAGCAGCTTGGGGGCTTCCTACAATGAGCAGTTCTTC.

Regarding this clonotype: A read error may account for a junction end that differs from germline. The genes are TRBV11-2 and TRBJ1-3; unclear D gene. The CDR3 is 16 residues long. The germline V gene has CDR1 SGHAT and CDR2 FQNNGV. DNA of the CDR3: TGTGCCAGCAGCCTAGATTTAGACTACTCTGGATACACCATATATTTT. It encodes CASSLDLDYSGYTIYF.

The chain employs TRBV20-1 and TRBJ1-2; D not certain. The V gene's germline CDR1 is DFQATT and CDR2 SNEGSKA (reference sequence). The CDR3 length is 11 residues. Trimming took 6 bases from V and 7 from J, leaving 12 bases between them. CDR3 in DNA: TGCAGTGCCACGTATCCTCCTGGCTACACCTTC. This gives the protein CSATYPPGYTF.

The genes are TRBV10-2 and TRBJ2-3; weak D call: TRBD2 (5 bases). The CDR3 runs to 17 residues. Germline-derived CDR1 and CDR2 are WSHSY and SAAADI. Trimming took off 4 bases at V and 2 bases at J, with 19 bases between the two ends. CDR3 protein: CASSARKWELYTDTQYF. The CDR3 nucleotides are TGCGCCAGCAGTGCCCGAAAGTGGGAGCTCTACACAGATACGCAGTATTTT.

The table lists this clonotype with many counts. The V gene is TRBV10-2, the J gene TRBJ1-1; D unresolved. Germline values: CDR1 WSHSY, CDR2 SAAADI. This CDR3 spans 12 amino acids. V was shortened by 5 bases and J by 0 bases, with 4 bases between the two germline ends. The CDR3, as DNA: TGCGCCAGCAGTTTCATGAACACTGAAGCTTTCTTT. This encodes CASSFMNTEAFF.

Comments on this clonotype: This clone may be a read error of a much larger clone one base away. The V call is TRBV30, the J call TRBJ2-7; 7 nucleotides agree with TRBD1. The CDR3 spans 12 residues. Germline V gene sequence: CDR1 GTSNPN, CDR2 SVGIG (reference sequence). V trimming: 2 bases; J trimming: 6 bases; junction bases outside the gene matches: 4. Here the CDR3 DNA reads TGTGCCTGGAGTCTCACAGGGGTCGAGCAGTACTTC. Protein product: CAWSLTGVEQYF.

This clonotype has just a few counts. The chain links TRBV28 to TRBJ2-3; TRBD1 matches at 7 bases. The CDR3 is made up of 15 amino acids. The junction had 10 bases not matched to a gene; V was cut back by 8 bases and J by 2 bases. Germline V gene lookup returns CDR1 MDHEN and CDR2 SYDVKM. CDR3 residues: CASPPPGQDTDTQYF. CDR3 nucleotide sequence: TGTGCCAGCCCCCCCCCCGGACAGGACACAGATACGCAGTATTTT.

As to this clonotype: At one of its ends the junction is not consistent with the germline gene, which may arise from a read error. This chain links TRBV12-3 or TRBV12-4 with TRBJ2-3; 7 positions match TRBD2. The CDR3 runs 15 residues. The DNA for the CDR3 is TGTGCCAGCACCCATGTAGCGGGCGCCATAGATACGCGGTATTTT. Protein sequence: CASTHVAGAIDTRYF.

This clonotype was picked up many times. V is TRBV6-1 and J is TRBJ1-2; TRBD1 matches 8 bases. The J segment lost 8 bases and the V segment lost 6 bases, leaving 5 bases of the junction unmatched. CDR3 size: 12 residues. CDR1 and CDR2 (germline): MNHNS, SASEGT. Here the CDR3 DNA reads TGTGCCAGCAGCGGACAGGGTGGGGGCTACACCTTC. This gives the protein CASSGQGGGYTF.

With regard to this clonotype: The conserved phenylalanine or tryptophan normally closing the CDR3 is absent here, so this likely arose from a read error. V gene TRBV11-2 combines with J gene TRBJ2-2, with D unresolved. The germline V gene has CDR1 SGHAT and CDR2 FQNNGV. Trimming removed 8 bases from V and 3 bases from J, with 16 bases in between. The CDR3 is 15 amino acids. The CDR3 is CASLPSGVYTGELFL. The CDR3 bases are TGTGCCAGCCTCCCATCTGGAGTGTACACCGGGGAGCTGTTTTTA.

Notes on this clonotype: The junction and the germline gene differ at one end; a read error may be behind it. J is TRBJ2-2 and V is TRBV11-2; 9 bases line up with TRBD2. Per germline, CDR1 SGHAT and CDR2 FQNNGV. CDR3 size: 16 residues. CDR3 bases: TGTGCCGGCGGCTTAGTGGTGCTAGCGGGAACCGGGGAGTTGTTTTTT. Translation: CAGGLVVLAGTGELFF.